This T cell receptor beta chain was identified in a study of T cell clones after liver transplantation. Study-level points and caveats: Low donor cell numbers restricted donor-reactive repertoire measurement in a couple of subjects.

This clone was seen just once. Its matching antigen is unknown. Only in-frame clones appear in the TCRdb table, and some are missing; sequencing was by immunoSEQ multiplex PCR. The table shows under 150,000 clones, with 75% to 95% occurring only once. V was shortened by 1 base and J by 9 bases, with 17 bases between the two germline ends. Per germline, CDR1 SGDLS and CDR2 YYNGEE. This CDR3 is 15 amino acids long. V gene TRBV9 combines with J gene TRBJ2-1; D is possibly TRBD1 (6 bases). Sequencing used CD4+ T cells from blood, obtained 12 months after liver transplant. The TCR sequence derives from a human patient who received a liver transplant. Some T cells may trace back to the graft donor. The CDR3 nucleotides are TGTGCCAGCAGCGTAACGGACCTCCTAGGGGGTGAGCAGTTCTTC. Its protein is CASSVTDLLGGEQFF.